Presented here are 21 T cell receptor beta chains from one specimen sequenced in a study of blood T cell repertoires in COVID-19. The protocol was immunoSEQ multiplex PCR, while the TCRdb copy is restricted to in-frame clones and leaves out a portion. The sample lists over 50,000 clones, 70% to 85% occurring once. Specimen: peripheral blood. These TCRs come from a human donor in a cohort sampled during active COVID-19.

The chain links TRBV29-1 to TRBJ1-2; the match to TRBD1 covers 8 bases. Germline V gene sequence: CDR1 SQVTM, CDR2 ANQGSEA. The CDR3 sequence is 12 residues long. J lost 6 bases, V lost 4 bases, and 4 bases had no gene match. The CDR3 sequence is CSVGQGANGYTF. As DNA, the CDR3 is TGCAGCGTTGGGCAGGGGGCCAATGGCTACACCTTC.

The V gene is TRBV7-2, the J gene TRBJ2-2; maybe TRBD2 (7 bases). Germline values: CDR1 SGHTA, CDR2 FQGNSA. Trimming shortened V by 1 base and J by 9 bases, and 12 bases separated the two germline ends. The CDR3 consists of 14 residues. DNA of the CDR3: TGTGCCAGCAGCTTAGTAGGGGGGGGCCGGGAGCTGTTTTTT. It specifies CASSLVGGGRELFF.

The rearrangement links TRBV5-1 to TRBJ1-4; D gene ambiguous. Trimming took off 4 bases at V and 0 bases at J, with 7 bases between the two ends. The CDR3 has 14 amino acids. Germline CDR1 is SGHRS and CDR2 is YFSETQ. The CDR3 DNA reads TGCGCCAGCAGCCCCCTCGCAACTAATGAAAAACTGTTTTTT. This encodes CASSPLATNEKLFF.

A few counts support this clone. This rearrangement joins TRBV9 to TRBJ2-7; maybe TRBD2 (6 bases). This CDR3 has 13 amino acids. Trimming pared 4 bases from V and 3 bases from J, leaving 11 bases between. The germline CDR1 and CDR2 sequences are SGDLS and YYNGEE. The CDR3 bases are TGTGCCAGCAGCCCTGGGACTTTCTACGAGCAGTACTTC. Its protein is CASSPGTFYEQYF. Full variable domain (outside the CDR3, taken from reference TRBV9 and TRBJ2-7): DSGVTQTPKHLITATGQRVTLRCSPRSGDLSVYWYQQSLDQGLQFLIQYYNGEERAKGNILERFSAQQFPDLHSELNLSSLELGDSALYFCASSPGTFYEQYFGPGTRLTVT.

V and J are TRBV2 and TRBJ2-7; tentatively, D is TRBD2 (5 bases). CDR3 length equals 12 residues. Looked up from germline, CDR1 is SNHLY and CDR2 is FYNNEI. Trimming stripped 0 bases from V and 9 bases from J, with 9 bases between. The CDR3 protein is CASSEADFVQYF. The CDR3 bases are TGTGCCAGCAGTGAAGCGGACTTTGTGCAGTACTTC.

The chain couples TRBV7-3 to TRBJ2-3, with 11 bases that match TRBD2. The germline gives CDR1 SGHTA, CDR2 FQGTGA. V was clipped by 4 bases and J by 4 bases; unmatched bases: 4. There are 15 residues in the CDR3. The CDR3: CASSSGTSGPDTQYF. The CDR3 DNA sequence: TGTGCCAGCAGCTCCGGGACTAGCGGCCCAGATACGCAGTATTTT.

This clone was picked up a small number of times. The CDR3 region has the DNA TGTGCCAGCAGCCAAGAGAGGCTGGGAGCCAAAAACATTCAGTACTTC. It translates to CASSQERLGAKNIQYF. V and J are TRBV4-2 and TRBJ2-4; D is ambiguous. Germline V gene lookup returns CDR1 LGHNA and CDR2 YNFKEQ. The CDR3 runs 16 residues. Trimming pared 0 bases from V and 0 bases from J, leaving 9 bases between.

This clone was seen only a few times. J is TRBJ2-1 and V is TRBV19, with 9 bases that match TRBD2. Germline CDR1 LNHDA, CDR2 SQIVND (reference sequence). The J segment lost 9 bases and the V segment lost 5 bases, leaving 14 bases of the junction unmatched. CDR3 length equals 16 residues. The CDR3: CASSLPGLARGGEQFF. CDR3 DNA sequence: TGTGCCAGTAGTTTACCGGGACTAGCTCGGGGGGGTGAGCAGTTCTTC.

The chain employs TRBV3-1 (or the pseudogene TRBV3-2) and TRBJ2-7, with TRBD2 matching over 8 bases. This CDR3 spans 17 amino acids. Germline loops: CDR1 LGHDT, CDR2 YNNKEL (reference sequence). V gave up 3 bases and J gave up 4 bases; unmatched junction bases: 14. CDR3 sequence (DNA): TGTGCCAGCAGCCAGATAAGTAGCGGGGCCAGAGGATACGAGCAGTACTTC. As protein: CASSQISSGARGYEQYF.

The V gene is TRBV5-1, the J gene TRBJ2-7, with D perhaps TRBD1 (6 bases). Trimming pared 0 bases from V and 3 bases from J, leaving 13 bases between. This CDR3 has 15 amino acids. CDR1 and CDR2 (germline): SGHRS, YFSETQ. The CDR3 spells CASSLGRDTSYEQYF. The CDR3 DNA is TGCGCCAGCAGCTTGGGCCGGGACACCAGCTACGAGCAGTACTTC.

The gene calls are TRBV9 and TRBJ2-6, with 7 bases identical to TRBD1. Germline V gene sequence: CDR1 SGDLS, CDR2 YYNGEE. CDR3 size: 15 residues. Trimming removed 6 bases from V and 2 bases from J; junction bases left unmatched: 5. DNA of the CDR3: TGTGCCAGCAACCCAGGGGGAGCTGGGGCCAACGTCCTGACTTTC. It encodes CASNPGGAGANVLTF.

The CDR3 sequence is CATRETGGRETQYF. Written as DNA, the CDR3 is TGTGCCACCAGGGAAACAGGGGGCAGAGAGACCCAGTACTTC. The chain links TRBV24-1 to TRBJ2-5, with 9 bases identical to TRBD1. There are 14 residues in the CDR3. The germline V gene has CDR1 KGHDR and CDR2 SFDVKD. After removal of 7 bases from V and 4 bases from J, the junction contained 6 bases not matched to a gene.

The chain employs TRBV18 and TRBJ2-7; 10 bases agree with TRBD1. The junction had 4 bases not matched to a gene; V was cut back by 6 bases and J by 2 bases. The CDR3 spans 14 residues. CDR1 and CDR2 (germline): KGHSH, LQKENI. The CDR3 region is CASSQTGGPYEQYF. CDR3 in DNA: TGTGCCAGCTCCCAGACAGGGGGCCCCTACGAGCAGTACTTC. The full variable domain, completed using reference TRBV18 and TRBJ2-7, is NAGVMQNPRHLVRRRGQEARLRCSPMKGHSHVYWYRQLPEEGLKFMVYLQKENIIDESGMPKERFSAEFPKEGPSILRIQQVVRGDSAAYFCASSQTGGPYEQYFGPGTRLTVT.

J is TRBJ1-1 and V is TRBV6-2 or TRBV6-3; D gene ambiguous. V shed 0 bases and J shed 1 base, with 6 bases lying between them. Per germline, CDR1 MNHEY and CDR2 SVGEGT. The CDR3 is made up of 14 amino acids. As DNA, the CDR3 is TGTGCCAGCAGTTACTCATCCCGGAACACTGAAGCTTTCTTT. It yields the protein CASSYSSRNTEAFF.

The CDR3 sequence: CASSPNSGGTTEAFF. The CDR3 DNA follows: TGTGCCAGCAGCCCGAATTCGGGCGGGACCACTGAAGCTTTCTTT. The rearrangement links TRBV3-1 (or the pseudogene TRBV3-2) to TRBJ1-1, with D perhaps TRBD1 (5 bases). V was trimmed by 4 bases and J by 4 bases, leaving 16 bases between them. The CDR3 has 15 amino acids. Germline CDR1 is LGHDT and CDR2 is YNNKEL (reference sequence).

V gene TRBV30 combines with J gene TRBJ2-7; the match to TRBD2 covers 8 bases. CDR1 is GTSNPN, CDR2 SVGIG, per germline (reference sequence). With 2 bases clipped from V and 7 bases from J, the junction kept 13 bases outside the gene matches. The CDR3 runs to 15 residues. In DNA, the CDR3 is TGTGCCTGGAGTACCGGGACGTATCAGCGGGGGGAGCAGTACTTC. It is translated as CAWSTGTYQRGEQYF.

J is TRBJ1-2 and V is TRBV11-2; D possibly corresponds to TRBD1 (5 bases). This CDR3 spans 15 amino acids. Trimming left V 0 bases short and J 1 base short, with 9 bases between. The germline V gene encodes CDR1 SGHAT and CDR2 FQNNGV. The CDR3: CASSLDRALNYGYTF. The CDR3 DNA sequence: TGTGCCAGCAGCTTAGACAGGGCCCTTAACTATGGCTACACCTTC. The full variable domain, rest sourced from reference TRBV11-2 and TRBJ1-2, is EAGVAQSPRYKIIEKRQSVAFWCNPISGHATLYWYQQILGQGPKLLIQFQNNGVVDDSQLPKDRFSAERLKGVDSTLKIQPAKLEDSAVYLCASSLDRALNYGYTFGSGTRLTVV.

This clone was observed a handful of times. The chain uses TRBV7-3 and TRBJ2-4; D not resolved. This CDR3 is built from 15 residues. With 11 bases removed from V and 0 bases from J, the gap between germline ends came to 17 bases. The germline CDR1 and CDR2 sequences are SGHTA and FQGTGA. Written as DNA, the CDR3 is TGTGCCGGCCAGGCCGACCTGATAGCCAAAAACATTCAGTACTTC. Protein product: CAGQADLIAKNIQYF.

The sample holds one count of this clone. The V gene is TRBV7-2, the J gene TRBJ2-5; D is unresolved. V was shortened by 5 bases and J by 5 bases, with 9 bases between the two germline ends. The CDR3 is 12 residues long. Germline CDR1 and CDR2: SGHTA and FQGNSA. CDR3 sequence: CASSRASETQYF. The CDR3 DNA follows: TGTGCCAGCAGCCGAGCATCGGAGACCCAGTACTTC.

The V call is TRBV28, the J call TRBJ1-5; possibly TRBD1 for D (6 bases). The CDR3 spans 17 residues. Trimming shortened V by 1 base and J by 3 bases, and 16 bases separated the two germline ends. Germline CDR1 reads MDHEN; CDR2 reads SYDVKM. For the CDR3, the DNA is TGTGCCAGCAGTTTATTTCTGGGGGCAGGAGTCAATCAGCCCCAGCATTTT. It is translated as CASSLFLGAGVNQPQHF.

The chain has TRBV5-1 and TRBJ1-2, with 10 bases fitting TRBD1. J was trimmed by 4 bases and V by 0 bases; bases with no gene match: 6. CDR1 and CDR2 (germline): SGHRS, YFSETQ. This CDR3 region has 16 residues. The CDR3 region has the DNA TGCGCCAGCAGCTTGGATGGGACAGGGGCGAGCTATGGCTACACCTTC. This translates into CASSLDGTGASYGYTF.